The T cell receptor beta chain under discussion was sequenced for a study of T cell responses to AZD1222 COVID-19 vaccine. Overall study results and limits: Only a handful of individuals given AZD1222 were seropositive at baseline.

Trimming pared 0 bases from V and 4 bases from J, leaving 9 bases between. This CDR3 is 14 amino acids long. CDR1 is LGHNA, CDR2 YNFKEQ, per germline. Assay used: immunoSEQ multiplex PCR; TCRdb lists only in-frame clones, some missing. The sample contains about 62,000 clones, around three quarters of which appear only once. This clone was picked up one time. The antigen is unknown. This TCR derives from an adult in good health. The material sequenced was peripheral blood, taken on day 0 of AZD1222 vaccination. V and J are TRBV4-2 and TRBJ1-1, with D hard to call. The CDR3 sequence is CASSQETPGTEAFF. CDR3 coding DNA: TGTGCCAGCAGCCAAGAAACCCCTGGCACTGAAGCTTTCTTT.